This is a list of T cell receptor beta chains from one sample in a study of breast tumors, draining lymph nodes, adjacent tissues. TCRdb passed the multiplex PCR reads through MiXCR, listing each CDR3 protein once. The profile covers approximately 37,000 distinct CDR3 sequences, with 36% appearing a single time and about a tenth taken by the ten largest. Sequencing input: breast tumor tissue. These receptors originate from a female donor with breast cancer. Some clones in this sample may be carry-over from other donors' samples. Each CDR3 is given with its conserved first and last residue. The D gene is left open where the match is weak. The listing skips clone size in some rows; elsewhere it reads once, few, many or a size class.

>NA|TRBJ1-2|TRBV14|NA
TGTGCCAGCAGCCAAGATGAGTTTGGGGGCGAGCGTGGCTACACCTTC
CASSQDEFGGERGYTF
>few|TRBJ2-3|TRBV6-2/TRBV6-3|TRBD2
TGTGCCAGCAGCTACACCTCGACTAGCGGGAGCACAGATACGCAGTATTTT
CASSYTSTSGSTDTQYF
>medium-sized|TRBJ2-3|TRBV4-1|NA
TGCGCCAGCAGCCAACTAGGCGGGCGGATAAGCACAGATACGCAGTATTTT
CASSQLGGRISTDTQYF
>many|TRBJ1-5|TRBV19|NA
TGTGCCAGTACCCTGTTGGGGGCGGATCAGCCCCAGCATTTT
CASTLLGADQPQHF
>medium-sized|TRBJ1-4|TRBV2|NA
TGTGCCAGCAGTGTGACCCCTGGAGGTTCGCAACTGTTTTTT
CASSVTPGGSQLFF
>NA|TRBJ1-5|TRBV18|TRBD1
TGTGCCAGCTCACCGGGACAGGGGCTTCAGCCCCAGCATTTT
CASSPGQGLQPQHF
>many|TRBJ2-7|TRBV19|TRBD2
TGTGCCAGTAGAGCAACTAGCGGCTACTACGAGCAGTACTTC
CASRATSGYYEQYF
>NA|TRBJ2-1|TRBV12-3/TRBV12-4|TRBD2
TGTGCCAGCACCCTTCGAATCTCGGCGGGAGCAGGTAATGAGCAGTTCTTC
CASTLRISAGAGNEQFF
>medium-sized|TRBJ2-7|TRBV4-2|TRBD2
TGTGCCAGCAGCCAAGATCGGACTAGCTCCTACGAGCAGTACTTC
CASSQDRTSSYEQYF
>many|TRBJ2-5|TRBV5-5|TRBD2
TGTGCCAGCAGCTTTAGCGGGAGGGGAGAGACCCAGTACTTC
CASSFSGRGETQYF